These 14 T cell receptor beta chains originate from one sample sequenced in a study of T-cell memory formation after mild COVID-19. MiXCR, run by TCRdb on the 5' RACE reads, gives a single entry per CDR3 protein. The sample records hundreds of thousands of distinct CDR3 sequences, roughly 21% being singletons. The specimen sequenced was PBMCs or a T cell subset sorted from them (not recorded which). These TCRs come from an adult woman who had mild COVID-19 (a few samples of this study predate the infection). Cell type and time point are not known.

The table lists this clonotype with many counts. The V and J genes are TRBV27 and TRBJ2-7; 7 bases agree with TRBD1. V lost 6 bases to trimming and J lost 7 bases; unmatched junction nucleotides: 12. The CDR3 is 14 amino acids. CDR1 is MNHEY and CDR2 is SMNVEV in the germline V gene (reference sequence). The CDR3: CASSRYQGEVEQYF. CDR3 sequence (DNA): TGTGCCAGCAGCCGCTACCAGGGGGAAGTGGAGCAGTACTTC.

This clonotype was detected only a few times. The rearrangement uses TRBV4-2 and TRBJ2-1; D possibly corresponds to TRBD2 (6 bases). The length of the CDR3 is 15 residues. Trimming took 1 base from V and 4 from J, leaving 11 bases between them. The germline gives CDR1 LGHNA, CDR2 YNFKEQ. The CDR3 DNA follows: TGTGCCAGCAGCCAAGTTATTAGCGGTTACAATGAGCAGTTCTTC. Translating gives CASSQVISGYNEQFF.

In this sample, this clonotype turned up a few times. The chain is built from TRBV20-1 and TRBJ1-1, with TRBD1 matching 7 bases. J gave up 3 bases and V 6 bases, and 7 bases lay outside the gene matches. This CDR3 contains 13 residues. The germline gives CDR1 DFQATT, CDR2 SNEGSKA (reference sequence). The CDR3 sequence: CSASGGMDTEAFF. CDR3 sequence (DNA): TGCAGTGCCTCAGGGGGGATGGACACTGAAGCTTTCTTT.

This clonotype was recorded at least ten times. The gene calls are TRBV7-2 and TRBJ2-1; D unclear. Trimming took 5 bases from V and 5 from J, leaving 10 bases between them. Germline V lookup: CDR1 SGHTA, CDR2 FQGNSA. This CDR3 is built from 13 residues. In DNA form, the CDR3 reads TGTGCCAGCAGCCTGGGCTTAAACAATGAGCAGTTCTTC. Translating it yields CASSLGLNNEQFF.

The chain employs TRBV29-1 and TRBJ2-2, with D maybe TRBD1 (5 bases). The CDR3 runs to 15 residues. CDR1 and CDR2 from the germline V gene are SQVTM and ANQGSEA. Between the trimmed V and J ends, which lost 4 bases and 3 bases, there was a span of 15 bases. The DNA for the CDR3 is TGCAGCGTTGCCCTGACAGAGTTTTACACCGGGGAGCTGTTTTTT. It translates to CSVALTEFYTGELFF.

The V and J genes are TRBV10-3 and TRBJ1-5, with 11 bases aligning to TRBD1. V shed 9 bases, J shed 4 bases, and the junction held 2 bases outside the gene matches. Germline V gene sequence: CDR1 ENHRY, CDR2 SYGVKD. The CDR3 is 13 amino acids. CDR3 sequence reads: CAIGTGGNQPQHF. CDR3 nucleotides: TGTGCCATAGGGACAGGGGGAAATCAGCCCCAGCATTTT.

The V gene is TRBV20-1, the J gene TRBJ1-1; D might be TRBD1 (5 bases). This CDR3 is built from 13 residues. V lost 6 bases to trimming and J lost 10 bases, with 21 bases between them. Germline CDR1 reads DFQATT; CDR2 reads SNEGSKA (reference sequence). CDR3 nucleotides: TGCAGTGCCAGTAAAGGCAGGGTTGTTTCAGCTTTCTTT. It specifies CSASKGRVVSAFF.

This chain joins TRBV29-1 and TRBJ2-7; no clear D. There are 12 residues in the CDR3. CDR1 and CDR2 (germline): SQVTM, ANQGSEA. The V end was cut by 6 bases, the J end by 1 base, with 10 bases between. CDR3 in DNA: TGCAGCGTAACCGGGCCTTCCTACGAGCAGTACTTC. It specifies CSVTGPSYEQYF.

This clonotype was counted between two and nine times. The J gene is TRBJ1-3, the V gene TRBV4-2; no firm D call. Germline CDR1 LGHNA, CDR2 YNFKEQ. The length of the CDR3 is 16 residues. V lost 0 bases to trimming and J lost 4 bases, with 13 bases between them. In DNA form, the CDR3 reads TGTGCCAGCAGCCAAGATCAGTCAGGTTCAGGAAACACCATATATTTT. Translating gives CASSQDQSGSGNTIYF.

A few counts support this clonotype. J is TRBJ2-3 and V is TRBV3-1, with TRBD2 as a possible D gene (6 bases). CDR1 LGHDT and CDR2 YNNKEL come from the germline V gene (reference sequence). CDR3 size: 18 residues. V was clipped by 0 bases and J by 0 bases, with 16 bases between them. CDR3 region: CASSQDRWTTSSTDTQYF. The CDR3 DNA reads as TGTGCCAGCAGCCAAGATCGTTGGACTACCTCAAGCACAGATACGCAGTATTTT.

This clonotype was detected a few times. This sequence joins TRBV9 and TRBJ1-5; D may be TRBD1 (6 bases). The CDR3 length is 15 residues. V was clipped by 4 bases and J by 3 bases, with 14 bases between them. Germline CDR1 is SGDLS and CDR2 is YYNGEE. The CDR3 loop is CASSPGGGFNQPQHF. DNA of the CDR3: TGTGCCAGCAGCCCAGGTGGGGGCTTCAATCAGCCCCAGCATTTT.

The chain uses TRBV6-6 and TRBJ2-2; 11 nucleotides align to TRBD2. V dropped 5 bases and J dropped 3; count of bases not matched to a gene: 2. The CDR3 sequence is 15 residues long. From germline, CDR1 is MNHNY and CDR2 SVGAGI (reference sequence). CDR3 region: CASSKGLADTGELFF. The CDR3 DNA sequence: TGTGCCAGCAGTAAGGGACTAGCGGACACCGGGGAGCTGTTTTTT.

This clonotype was detected a few times. The chain uses TRBV30 and TRBJ1-5, with D perhaps TRBD1 (5 bases). The length of the CDR3 is 12 residues. Trimming removed 2 bases from V and 5 bases from J, with 7 bases in between. From germline, CDR1 is GTSNPN and CDR2 SVGIG (reference sequence). CDR3 DNA: TGTGCCTGGAGTCAGGGCTATCAGCCCCAGCATTTT. Protein sequence: CAWSQGYQPQHF.

This clonotype was counted only a few times. This chain links TRBV7-7 with TRBJ2-5; weak D call: TRBD2 (6 bases). This CDR3 has 14 amino acids. V shed 0 bases and J shed 5 bases, with 10 bases lying between them. Germline V gene sequence: CDR1 SSHAT, CDR2 FNYEAQ (reference sequence). The CDR3 sequence is CASSLARGGETQYF. The CDR3 DNA reads as TGTGCCAGCAGCTTAGCGCGGGGCGGGGAGACCCAGTACTTC.